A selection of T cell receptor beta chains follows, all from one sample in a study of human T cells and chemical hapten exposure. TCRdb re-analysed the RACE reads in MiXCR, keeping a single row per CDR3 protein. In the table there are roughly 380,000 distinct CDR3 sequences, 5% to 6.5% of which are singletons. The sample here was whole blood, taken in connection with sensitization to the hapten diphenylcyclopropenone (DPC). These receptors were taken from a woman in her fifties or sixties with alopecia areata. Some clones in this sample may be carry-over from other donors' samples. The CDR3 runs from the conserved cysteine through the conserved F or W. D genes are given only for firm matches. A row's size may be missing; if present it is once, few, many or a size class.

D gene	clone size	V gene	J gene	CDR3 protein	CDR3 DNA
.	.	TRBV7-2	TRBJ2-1	CVSSSNSGEQFF	TGTGTCAGCAGCTCAAATTCTGGTGAGCAGTTCTTC
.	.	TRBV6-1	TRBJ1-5	CASSETWGSNQPQHF	TGTGCCAGCAGTGAAACTTGGGGTAGCAATCAGCCCCAGCATTTT
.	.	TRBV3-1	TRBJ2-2	CASLLSTTSGELFF	TGTGCCAGCCTTCTCAGTACCACCAGCGGGGAGCTGTTTTTT
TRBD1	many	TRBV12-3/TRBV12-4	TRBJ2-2	CASSTLTGGVTGELFF	TGTGCCAGCAGTACCCTGACAGGGGGTGTCACCGGGGAGCTGTTTTTT
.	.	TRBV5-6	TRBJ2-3	CASSFLGPDTQYF	TGTGCCAGCAGCTTCCTGGGGCCAGATACGCAGTATTTT
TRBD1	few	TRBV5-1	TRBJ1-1	CASSRGQEHTEAFF	TGCGCCAGCAGCCGTGGACAGGAGCACACTGAAGCTTTCTTT
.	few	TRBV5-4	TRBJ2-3	CASSLASGRADTQYF	TGTGCCAGCAGCTTGGCGTCCGGAAGGGCGGATACGCAGTATTTT
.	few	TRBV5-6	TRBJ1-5	CASSPAGLGNQPQHF	TGTGCCAGCAGCCCCGCCGGGCTGGGGAATCAGCCCCAGCATTTT
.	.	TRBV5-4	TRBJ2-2	CASSPVGTSNTGELFF	TGTGCCAGCAGCCCCGTAGGGACATCGAACACCGGGGAGCTGTTTTTT
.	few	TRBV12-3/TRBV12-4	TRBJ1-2	CASSLTSNYGYTF	TGTGCCAGCAGCCTCACCAGTAACTATGGCTACACCTTC
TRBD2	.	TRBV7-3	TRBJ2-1	CAGSLGTSGNEQFF	TGTGCCGGCAGCTTGGGAACTAGCGGGAATGAGCAGTTCTTC
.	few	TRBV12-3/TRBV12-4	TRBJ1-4	CASSQILAKLNEKLFF	TGTGCCAGCAGCCAGATCTTGGCTAAACTTAATGAAAAACTGTTTTTT
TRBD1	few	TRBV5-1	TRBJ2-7	CASSLVDRGSEQYF	TGCGCCAGCAGCTTGGTGGACAGGGGGTCCGAGCAGTACTTC
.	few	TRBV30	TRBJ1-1	CAWSKGVAANTEAFF	TGTGCCTGGAGTAAGGGTGTAGCGGCGAACACTGAAGCTTTCTTT
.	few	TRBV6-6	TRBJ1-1	CASSGLTVINTEAFF	TGTGCCAGCAGTGGGCTTACAGTTATCAACACTGAAGCTTTCTTT
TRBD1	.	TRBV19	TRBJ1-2	CASRYRGRSDYGYTF	TGTGCCAGTCGTTACAGGGGGCGCTCGGACTATGGCTACACCTTC
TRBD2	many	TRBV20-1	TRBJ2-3	CSAERREAPTDTQYF	TGCAGTGCAGAGAGGCGGGAGGCCCCCACAGATACGCAGTATTTT
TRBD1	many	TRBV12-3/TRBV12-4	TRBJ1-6	CASIQGAKNSPLHF	TGTGCCAGCATTCAGGGGGCAAAGAATTCACCCCTCCACTTT